This T cell receptor (beta chain) was retrieved from a study of tumor-infiltrating lymphocytes in primary liver carcinoma. CDR3 length: 12 residues. Germline V gene lookup returns CDR1 SGHAT and CDR2 FQNNGV. The authors made TCR beta cDNA from around 500 ng total RNA with a constant-region primer. Amplification in three nested multiplex PCR rounds with slightly modified ARM-PCR gave rise to TCR beta libraries. The first two PCR rounds, roughly 10 cycles each, used TRBV1-TRBV30 forward primers and a C-beta reverse primer. TCRdb redid the calling of the multiplex PCR reads with MiXCR, one entry per CDR3 protein. The sample comprises 180,000 or so distinct CDR3 sequences, about 60% of which are singletons, and approximately 67% rests with the top ten. They got blood RNA out of unsorted whole blood and also pulled out germline DNA.

The V and J genes are TRBV11-2 and TRBJ2-6; unclear D gene. The sequence was obtained from a man aged 35-49 years with primary liver carcinoma and hepatitis B virus infection. The sequenced sample was peripheral blood. CDR3: CVTAPGANVLTF. The CDR3, as DNA: TGTGTCACCGCCCCAGGGGCCAACGTCCTGACTTTC.